Reported below is one TCR beta chain. Its antigen remains undetermined. Nothing much larger sits one base from this clone, and base qualities are not available. This entry is derived from a study of sequential checkpoint blockade in melanoma (dated by TCRdb to the late 2010s). Concerning the study at large: Patients were assigned by 1:1 randomization to either first-line nivolumab followed by ipilimumab (arm A) or ipilimumab followed by nivolumab (arm B). Both trial sequences were followed by maintenance nivolumab. DNA from about 97 melanoma tumor samples collected before treatment underwent TCRbeta immunosequencing. Roughly 20 patients had matched tumor biopsies taken before treatment and at week 13, after single-agent nivolumab (arm A) or ipilimumab (arm B). Roughly 80% of the matched tumor biopsy pairs taken before and after treatment were from the same lesion. Here is what the overall study found, with its caveats: Validation of the response-prediction model combining TCR metrics and mutation burden is needed in larger, independent patient cohorts. Achieving clinical benefit was about 30 times more likely for patients whose tumor T-cell fraction and clonality increased by week 13. Tumor T-cell fraction and clonality were found to correlate with PD-L1 staining and CD8+ T-cell counts but not with mutational load. Among patients in the nivolumab-first arm (arm A), tumor TIL clonality before treatment was associated with response (P = .04). Small sample sizes and reduced statistical power limited the analyses of tumor T-cell fraction within each arm.

The immunoSEQ Assay was used to immunosequence TCRbeta CDR3 regions from genomic DNA. Before high-throughput sequencing, genomic DNA was amplified using bias-controlled multiplex PCR. The paper's data handling went like this. To quantify the absolute abundance of each unique TCRbeta CDR3 region, the sequences were collapsed and filtered. Clonality, defined as 1 minus Pielou's evenness, was calculated using productive rearrangements only. Tumor T-cell fraction was calculated by normalizing TCRbeta template counts to usable DNA, which was estimated from several housekeeping genes. A previously published method was used to identify clones with significantly greater frequencies in on-treatment samples than in baseline samples. TCRdb stores this immuneACCESS table with in-frame sequences only. Part of the clones is absent; in the studies checked, under half of the shortfall reflects unresolved V genes, and no reason is known for the rest. Clone size and the V and J calls come from that table; the DNA yielded D and trimming. The sample yields roughly 18,000 clones; around 72% were counted once. In total, the top ten clones hold 4.8% of the sample.

Sample treatment or condition, as interpreted from the label and publication: randomized to nivolumab then ipilimumab (arm A) or the reverse (arm B). None of the trial patients had been given prior DNA-damaging chemotherapy. Samples came from patients with melanoma in CheckMate 064, a randomized, open-label phase II trial of sequential checkpoint blockade. Genomic DNA from formalin-fixed paraffin-embedded (FFPE) tissue samples was used for tumor TCR sequencing. V is pared back by 4 bases and J by 3 bases, with 10 bases lying between the germline termini. Including cysteine and phenylalanine, the CDR3 has 13 amino acids. Left in the record is the CDR3 DNA by itself, 39 bases read in frame from the first base. CDR1 and CDR2 (SGHTS, YDEGEE) derive from the germline V gene.

This sequence originates from a human donor with melanoma. The sequencing here drew on tumor tissue (inferred from file names), taken from a patient given nivolumab and ipilimumab in sequence. Recombination joined TRBV5-8 with TRBJ1-2, with the D gene not confidently named. The nucleotide sequence reads as follows: TGTGCCAGCAGCCCCGCCGGGGACTATGGCTACACCTTC. Translated, it reads CASSPAGDYGYTF. The variable domain in full, with residues beyond the CDR3 obtained from the reference TRBV5-8 and TRBJ1-2 genes, is EAGVTQSPTHLIKTRGQQATLRCSPISGHTSVYWYQQALGLGLQFLLWYDEGEERNRGNFPPRFSGRQFPNYSSELNVNALELEDSALYLCASSPAGDYGYTFGSGTRLTVV.